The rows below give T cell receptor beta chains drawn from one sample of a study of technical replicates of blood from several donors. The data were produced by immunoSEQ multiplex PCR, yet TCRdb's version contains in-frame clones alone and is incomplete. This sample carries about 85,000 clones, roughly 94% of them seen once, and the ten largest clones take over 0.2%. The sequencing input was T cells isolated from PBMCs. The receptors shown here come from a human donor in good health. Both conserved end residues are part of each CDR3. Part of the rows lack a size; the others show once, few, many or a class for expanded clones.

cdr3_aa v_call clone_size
CASSQERGGGASGANVLTF TRBV4-1 -
CASSVGGRGVYNEQFF TRBV9 -
CASSENYNTEAFF TRBV10-1 -
CSVSGTGTDTQYF TRBV29-1 -
CASSRGPQETQYF TRBV2 -
CASSYGGAGIGTGELFF TRBV2 -
CASSTKYEQYF TRBV27 -
CASSFGREGRGELFF TRBV7-9 -
CASTNSRGTAVYNEQFF TRBV7-6 -
CASGGRRGNEQFF TRBV6-5 -
CASSTGPGFGQPQHF TRBV7-2 -
CASSKNPAGQGNYEQYF TRBV7-6 -
CAWRNRDVKAFF TRBV30 -
CASSLFFSGNEQFF TRBV7-6 -
CASSLMGGLPYEQYF TRBV5-4 -
CASSPRGRLNEKLFF TRBV2 -
CATSDERPPGNEQFF TRBV15 few
CASSYGTGDEKLFF TRBV6-5 few
CASGIGVNYGYTF TRBV11-3 -
CASSQVAGVWYEQYF TRBV4-1 -
CASSQAGNQPQHF TRBV4-2 -
CASSEPRASGSSYNEQFF TRBV25-1 -
CASTKWDRRDTGELFF TRBV14 once
CASSQGRQRRLYSPLHF TRBV4-1 -
CASSFLGRWVEHQPQHF TRBV5-6 once
CASSIFGGGNEQFF TRBV27 -
CASSQQESNQPQHF TRBV4-1 -
CSVRGGLYEQYF TRBV29-1 -
CATSRVGGTDEQYF TRBV15 -
CASSFPITGSIDTQYF TRBV7-6 few
CASSLKQVLGYEQYF TRBV27 -
CASSLNKWGQSTDTQYF TRBV7-3 -
CASSTRDSRGEQYF TRBV7-9 -
CANRQQETQYF TRBV2 once
CASSLSGQETQYF TRBV5-1 -
CAWSAGAGVYEKLFF TRBV30 -
CASSQGGTGVFLTEAFF TRBV14 -
CASSSGFETQYF TRBV5-1 -
CASSYSGTLIGEKLFF TRBV6-5 -
CASGTGYGSNQPQHF TRBV6-1 -
CSAQGLAAQETQYF TRBV29-1 -
CASSPGTLSSYEQYF TRBV18 few
CASSSWGRANTGELFF TRBV27 once
CASSPGQGKAGQPQHF TRBV7-9 -
CASSPGTVNYGYTF TRBV9 -